These 32 T cell receptor beta chains share one sample of origin, sequenced in a study of T cell clusters in autoimmune cytopenias. TRB was amplified from roughly 250 ng of peripheral blood genomic DNA per sample. One tube held mixed TRB-A and TRB-B primer pools for touch-down PCR. TCRdb re-called the multiplex PCR reads and shows each CDR3 protein once, DNA omitted. Recorded for this sample: 7,700 or so distinct CDR3 sequences. The sample consisted of peripheral blood. These receptors were obtained from a human donor with an autoimmune cytopenia or autoimmune hepatitis (not recorded which).

This clonotype ranks as medium-sized in terms of frequency. The chain carries TRBV10-3 and TRBJ2-3; checking the TCRdb D call of TRBD2 is not possible without DNA. Germline V gene data show CDR1 as ENHRY and CDR2 as SYGVKD. This CDR3 is 17 amino acids long. CDR3 in amino acids: CAISGDQREGLTDTQYF.

The V call is TRBV29-1, the J call TRBJ2-3. Germline CDR1 SQVTM, CDR2 ANQGSEA. The CDR3 is made up of 12 amino acids. The CDR3: CSVEGFIDKKYF.

The V call is TRBV6-1, the J call TRBJ1-1; there is no DNA to check the TCRdb D call of TRBD1. There are 15 residues in the CDR3. The germline CDR1 and CDR2 sequences are MNHNS and SASEGT. CDR3 residues: CASSVGGSGNTEAFF.

The V gene is TRBV5-6, the J gene TRBJ2-2; the D call from TCRdb, TRBD2, cannot be confirmed without DNA. The CDR3 sequence is 20 residues long. In germline, CDR1 is SGHDT, CDR2 YYEEEE. The CDR3 sequence is CASSPADPYSGRIRAGELFF. The full variable domain, its missing parts supplied by reference TRBV5-6 and TRBJ2-2, is DAGVTQSPTHLIKTRGQQVTLRCSPKSGHDTVSWYQQALGQGPQFIFQYYEEEERQRGNFPDRFSGHQFPNYSSELNVNALLLGDSALYLCASSPADPYSGRIRAGELFFGEGSRLTVL.

The chain links TRBV18 to TRBJ2-7; TCRdb gives TRBD2 as the D gene, but with no DNA this cannot be confirmed. Germline assignment: CDR1 KGHSH and CDR2 LQKENI. The CDR3 spans 16 residues. The CDR3 here is CASSPTSRTTSYEQYF.

Considering frequency, this clonotype is medium-sized. The J gene is TRBJ2-1, the V gene TRBV19; the TRBD1 assignment by TCRdb is unverifiable without DNA. Germline-derived CDR1 and CDR2 are LNHDA and SQIVND (reference sequence). The CDR3 totals 16 residues. The CDR3 loop reads CASSIRGGRGGDEQFF.

The chain joins TRBV6-4 to TRBJ2-3. The length of the CDR3 is 13 residues. Germline V gives CDR1 MRHNA, CDR2 SNTAGT. The CDR3 sequence is CASSLNPTDTQYF.

The chain employs TRBV24-1 and TRBJ1-5; the D call from TCRdb, TRBD1, cannot be confirmed without DNA. CDR3 size: 14 residues. In germline, CDR1 is KGHDR, CDR2 SFDVKD. The CDR3 spells CATSPGARNQPQHF.

The CDR3 protein is CSATESGLAGMSSYNEQFF. This chain joins TRBV20-1 and TRBJ2-1; TCRdb reports TRBD2, a call that lacks DNA to check it against. The CDR3 loop spans 19 amino acids. The germline V gene has CDR1 DFQATT and CDR2 SNEGSKA (reference sequence).

This clonotype counts as medium-sized by frequency. J is TRBJ1-1 and V is TRBV29-1. The CDR3 is 13 amino acids. The germline CDR1 and CDR2 sequences are SQVTM and ANQGSEA. CDR3 protein: CSVEETANTEAFF.

The chain is built from TRBV30 and TRBJ1-2; the D call from TCRdb, TRBD1, cannot be confirmed without DNA. The CDR3 length is 16 residues. The germline gives CDR1 GTSNPN, CDR2 SVGIG (reference sequence). The CDR3 region is CAWSLTGQGGGDGYTF.

Judged by frequency, this clonotype is medium-sized (0.01 to 0.1%). V is TRBV29-1 and J is TRBJ2-2; TCRdb lists TRBD2, though no DNA is available to test this call. This CDR3 has 13 residues. Germline values: CDR1 SQVTM, CDR2 ANQGSEA. The chain's CDR3 is CSVSLAGTGELFF.

The chain links TRBV27 to TRBJ2-7; TCRdb reports TRBD1, a call that lacks DNA to check it against. The CDR3 runs 18 residues. Per the germline V gene, CDR1 is MNHEY and CDR2 is SMNVEV (reference sequence). This chain's CDR3 is CASSPLILRTVNSYEQYF.

The J gene is TRBJ2-2, the V gene TRBV12-3 or TRBV12-4. The CDR3 runs 16 residues. The CDR3 loop reads CASSYRTVTNTGELFF.

The V call is TRBV5-6, the J call TRBJ2-7; TCRdb returns TRBD2, unconfirmable since there is no DNA. Germline values: CDR1 SGHDT, CDR2 YYEEEE. This CDR3 spans 16 amino acids. The CDR3: CASSLGLAGTSYEQYF.

This clonotype is classed as medium-sized by frequency. The chain employs TRBV12-3 or TRBV12-4 and TRBJ1-4. The CDR3 consists of 14 residues. The CDR3 sequence: CASSTGRGNEKLFF.

V usage is TRBV24-1 and J usage is TRBJ2-5; TCRdb lists TRBD1, though no DNA is available to test this call. Germline CDR1 KGHDR, CDR2 SFDVKD. The CDR3 sequence is 15 residues long. CDR3 amino acids: CATSDQTGGQETQYF.

This sequence joins TRBV18 and TRBJ2-3; without DNA, the TCRdb call of TRBD1 cannot be checked. The CDR3 runs 15 residues. Germline values: CDR1 KGHSH, CDR2 LQKENI. The CDR3 loop is CASSLRGGRTDTQYF.

The V call is TRBV27, the J call TRBJ1-3; TCRdb returns TRBD1, unconfirmable since there is no DNA. The CDR3 extends over 18 amino acids. Germline V gene data show CDR1 as MNHEY and CDR2 as SMNVEV (reference sequence). CDR3 amino acids: CASSPTSGTARSGNTIYF.

V gene TRBV27 combines with J gene TRBJ2-7; TCRdb selects TRBD1, and the lack of DNA leaves this call unchecked. Germline loops: CDR1 MNHEY, CDR2 SMNVEV (reference sequence). The CDR3 consists of 13 residues. This chain's CDR3 is CASSANEGYEQYF.

This clonotype registers medium-sized by frequency. This chain joins TRBV7-9 and TRBJ2-4. The CDR3 contains 12 residues. Germline lookup yields CDR1 SEHNR and CDR2 FQNEAQ (reference sequence). This CDR3 is CASSLDKNIQYF. The whole variable domain, filled in from reference TRBV7-9 and TRBJ2-4, reads DTGVSQNPRHKITKRGQNVTFRCDPISEHNRLYWYRQTLGQGPEFLTYFQNEAQLEKSRLLSDRFSAERPKGSFSTLEIQRTEQGDSAMYLCASSLDKNIQYFGAGTRLSVL.

By frequency, this clonotype registers medium-sized (0.01 to 0.1%). The V call is TRBV5-1, the J call TRBJ2-3; the TRBD2 assignment by TCRdb is unverifiable without DNA. Germline assignment: CDR1 SGHRS and CDR2 YFSETQ. The length of the CDR3 is 13 residues. The CDR3 reads CASRVAGTDTQYF.

V is TRBV18 and J is TRBJ1-1; checking the TCRdb D call of TRBD1 is not possible without DNA. CDR1 and CDR2 (germline): KGHSH, LQKENI. The CDR3 contains 15 residues. CDR3 sequence: CASSPIGAVNTEAFF. Based on the CDR3 plus reference TRBV18 and TRBJ1-1, the full variable domain is NAGVMQNPRHLVRRRGQEARLRCSPMKGHSHVYWYRQLPEEGLKFMVYLQKENIIDESGMPKERFSAEFPKEGPSILRIQQVVRGDSAAYFCASSPIGAVNTEAFFGQGTRLTVV.

The genes are TRBV20-1 and TRBJ2-7; the TRBD2 assignment by TCRdb is unverifiable without DNA. The CDR3 spans 15 residues. The germline CDR1 and CDR2 sequences are DFQATT and SNEGSKA (reference sequence). CDR3 amino acids: CSARPSGRLSYEQYF.

V and J are TRBV5-6 and TRBJ1-5. The CDR3 sequence is 14 residues long. The germline V gene encodes CDR1 SGHDT and CDR2 YYEEEE. CDR3 protein: CASSADRALPPQHF.

The chain joins TRBV6-5 to TRBJ2-7; with no DNA, the TCRdb D assignment of TRBD1 cannot be verified. The germline V gene has CDR1 MNHEY and CDR2 SVGAGI. The CDR3 covers 15 residues. Here the CDR3 reads CASRSSGQFSYEQYF.

Frequency places this clonotype as medium-sized. V usage is TRBV18 and J usage is TRBJ2-4; TCRdb names TRBD1, which stays unverified in the absence of DNA. Germline V gene sequence: CDR1 KGHSH, CDR2 LQKENI. The CDR3 sequence is 13 residues long. Here the CDR3 reads CASVDRGINIQYF.

This clonotype shows up as medium-sized (0.01 to 0.1%) by frequency. This chain links TRBV19 with TRBJ1-1. Germline CDR1 and CDR2: LNHDA and SQIVND (reference sequence). The CDR3 is 15 amino acids. The CDR3 sequence is CASTDVARTNTEAFF.

The chain recombines TRBV20-1 with TRBJ1-5. The germline CDR1 and CDR2 sequences are DFQATT and SNEGSKA (reference sequence). The CDR3 totals 14 residues. The chain's CDR3 is CSARVVGRAQPQHF.

This clonotype ranks as medium-sized in terms of frequency. This rearrangement joins TRBV6-5 to TRBJ1-2; there is no DNA to check the TCRdb D call of TRBD1. This CDR3 contains 14 residues. Germline-derived CDR1 and CDR2 are MNHEY and SVGAGI. This CDR3 reads CASSPQGGSYGYTF.

According to its frequency, this clonotype is medium-sized. The gene calls are TRBV19 and TRBJ1-2. Looked up from germline, CDR1 is LNHDA and CDR2 is SQIVND (reference sequence). CDR3 length: 14 residues. CDR3 loop: CAAGPQGTSYGYTF.

The chain uses TRBV19 and TRBJ1-1; there is no DNA to check the TCRdb D call of TRBD1. Germline V gene data show CDR1 as LNHDA and CDR2 as SQIVND (reference sequence). This CDR3 is 16 amino acids long. The CDR3 here is CASNPIRGTELGEAFF.